The table lists the clone carrying this T cell receptor (beta chain) with a few counts. The data stem from a study of blood T cell repertoires in COVID-19. Individuals aged roughly 18 to 95 years were recruited from roughly 23 US areas. Libraries were prepared by immunoSEQ multiplex PCR; TCRdb keeps only in-frame clonotypes and omits some of them. This sample carries a few hundred thousand clones, 80% to 90% of them seen once, and the ten largest clones take approximately 3.5%. The CDR3 is 19 amino acids. Germline values: CDR1 SGHTA, CDR2 FQGNSA. J was trimmed by 5 bases and V by 1 base; bases with no gene match: 17.

This sequence originates from a woman aged 18-29 years in a cohort exposed to, infected with or recovered from COVID-19 (not recorded which). Input material: PBMCs or T cells enriched from blood (not recorded which). The gene calls are TRBV7-2 and TRBJ2-1; the match to TRBD2 covers 7 bases. CDR3 region: CASSLGGHAGSGYHNEQFF. As DNA, the CDR3 is TGTGCCAGCAGCTTAGGGGGCCACGCGGGTAGCGGGTACCACAATGAGCAGTTCTTC.